One T cell receptor beta chain is described in this entry. Its antigen remains unknown. This sample was taken from a study of response to subunit inactivated influenza vaccine. From the RT-PCR reads, TCRdb called clonotypes with MiXCR, one entry per CDR3 protein. This table holds roughly 670,000 distinct CDR3 sequences, approximately 14% found once. Study-wide points: New T cells are recruited in small numbers by each seasonal influenza vaccination, according to the authors' suggestion.

The CDR3 covers 14 residues. V trimming: 4 bases; J trimming: 10 bases; junction bases outside the gene matches: 9. This TCR was sampled from a man between 45 and 60 years old who received an inactivated influenza vaccine. The V gene is TRBV12-3 or TRBV12-4, the J gene TRBJ2-1, with TRBD2 identical over 8 bases. The material was PBMCs from blood, obtained 14 to 15 days before vaccination. CDR3 region: CASSSSGTRGEQFF. In DNA, the CDR3 is TGTGCCAGCAGTTCCTCCGGGACTAGGGGGGAGCAGTTCTTC.